These 15 T cell receptor beta chains were all obtained from the same sample, sequenced in a study of blood T cell repertoires in COVID-19. TCRdb's table, derived via immunoSEQ multiplex PCR, lists solely in-frame clones and lacks some. The sample holds 150,000 to 200,000 clones, approximately 85% seen once. The specimen was peripheral blood. The receptors were sampled from a man aged 60 to 75 with acute or convalescent COVID-19.

The chain has TRBV29-1 and TRBJ2-3, with a weak D call TRBD1 (5 bases). The V gene's germline CDR1 is SQVTM and CDR2 ANQGSEA. The CDR3 covers 13 residues. Trimming removed 2 bases from V and 4 bases from J, with 10 bases in between. Here the CDR3 reads CSVEHRLADTQYF. In nucleotides, the CDR3 is TGCAGCGTTGAACACAGGCTAGCAGATACGCAGTATTTT.

The V and J genes are TRBV7-2 and TRBJ2-5; 9 nucleotides agree with TRBD1. This CDR3 is built from 17 residues. CDR1 is SGHTA and CDR2 is FQGNSA in the germline V gene. V was pared by 2 bases and J by 3 bases, with 10 bases of the junction left unmatched. This CDR3 reads CASSLTGQGLTKETQYF. The CDR3, as DNA: TGTGCCAGCAGCTTAACGGGACAGGGCCTTACAAAAGAGACCCAGTACTTC. The full variable domain, with the rest looked up from reference TRBV7-2 and TRBJ2-5, is GAGVSQSPSNKVTEKGKDVELRCDPISGHTALYWYRQSLGQGLEFLIYFQGNSAPDKSGLPSDRFSAERTGGSVSTLTIQRTQQEDSAVYLCASSLTGQGLTKETQYFGPGTRLLVL.

The rearrangement joins TRBV12-3 or TRBV12-4 to TRBJ2-3, with TRBD2 as a possible D gene (5 bases). The CDR3 spans 11 residues. With 7 bases removed from V and 5 bases from J, the gap between germline ends came to 7 bases. The CDR3 reads CASTRGDTQYF. DNA for the CDR3: TGTGCCAGCACTCGGGGAGATACGCAGTATTTT.

This chain connects TRBV19 to TRBJ1-4, with TRBD1 matching 7 bases. The V gene end was trimmed by 7 bases and the J gene end by 10 bases; junction bases not matched to a gene: 15. The germline CDR1 and CDR2 sequences are LNHDA and SQIVND (reference sequence). The CDR3 consists of 15 residues. CDR3 in DNA: TGTGCCAGTACCAATCAACCGACAGGGTGGGGAAAACTGTTTTTT. As protein: CASTNQPTGWGKLFF.

The chain joins TRBV6-6 to TRBJ1-2; 9 bases align to TRBD1. Germline trimming cut 5 bases from V and 4 bases from J; bases unmatched to any gene: 8. This CDR3 is built from 15 residues. Germline V gene lookup returns CDR1 MNHNY and CDR2 SVGAGI (reference sequence). CDR3 loop: CASSGRDRVSYGYTF. As DNA, the CDR3 is TGTGCCAGCAGTGGCCGGGACAGGGTCAGCTATGGCTACACCTTC.

The V and J genes are TRBV4-1 and TRBJ2-4, with D possibly being TRBD1 (5 bases). The germline gives CDR1 MGHRA, CDR2 YSYEKL. Trimming shortened V by 0 bases and J by 0 bases, and 18 bases separated the two germline ends. This CDR3 is built from 19 residues. CDR3 sequence: CASSQDRGTDSRAKNIQYF. The CDR3 coding sequence is TGCGCCAGCAGCCAAGATAGGGGAACAGACAGCCGAGCCAAAAACATTCAGTACTTC.

The rearrangement joins TRBV15 to TRBJ1-4; D is possibly TRBD1 (5 bases). Deletions cut 1 base from V and 10 bases from J, with 16 bases between. Per germline, CDR1 LNHNV and CDR2 YYDKDF (reference sequence). CDR3 length: 15 residues. For the CDR3, the DNA is TGTGCCACCAGCAGAGTCGGGGGGTCGGTTGGAAAACTGTTTTTT. As protein: CATSRVGGSVGKLFF.

J is TRBJ1-4 and V is TRBV18; perhaps TRBD1 as D (5 bases). This CDR3 spans 14 amino acids. V was trimmed by 0 bases and J by 8 bases, leaving 10 bases between them. The germline V gene encodes CDR1 KGHSH and CDR2 LQKENI. The CDR3 DNA follows: TGTGCCAGCTCACCACCTGACAGAGGCGAAAAACTGTTTTTT. As protein: CASSPPDRGEKLFF.

The rearrangement joins TRBV10-3 to TRBJ2-3; 16 positions agree with TRBD2. CDR3 length equals 16 residues. The V gene end was trimmed by 6 bases and the J gene end by 4 bases; junction bases not matched to a gene: 4. Germline V lookup: CDR1 ENHRY, CDR2 SYGVKD. This CDR3 reads CAIRPGLAGGSDTQYF. The CDR3 bases are TGTGCCATCAGACCGGGACTAGCGGGAGGGTCAGATACGCAGTATTTT.

This clone was observed a few times. V usage is TRBV2 and J usage is TRBJ2-1; a weak D match, TRBD1 (5 bases). Trimming took 7 bases from V and 13 from J, leaving 14 bases between them. The CDR3 loop spans 11 amino acids. CDR1 and CDR2 from the germline V gene are SNHLY and FYNNEI. The CDR3 sequence: CASTQGGTQFF. The CDR3 DNA reads as TGTGCCAGCACCCAGGGTGGCACACAGTTCTTC.

The V gene is TRBV9, the J gene TRBJ2-7; TRBD1 aligns across 7 bases. The CDR3 spans 15 residues. In germline, CDR1 is SGDLS, CDR2 YYNGEE. Unmatched junction bases numbered 8, after V lost 3 bases and J lost 2 bases. CDR3 loop: CASSEGASTTYEQYF. CDR3 sequence (DNA): TGTGCCAGCAGCGAGGGGGCTAGCACCACCTACGAGCAGTACTTC.

This clone turned up a few times. This chain connects TRBV5-4 to TRBJ1-2; 7 nucleotides match TRBD1. Germline assignment: CDR1 SGHNT and CDR2 YYREEE (reference sequence). The CDR3 is made up of 14 amino acids. Trimming took 4 bases from V and 7 from J; bases not matched to a gene: 10. As DNA, the CDR3 is TGTGCCAGCAGCCCTCGCGGGGGGACAGCTGGCTACACCTTC. Its protein product is CASSPRGGTAGYTF.

The CDR3 sequence: CASSSTGGLYGYTF. CDR3 nucleotides: TGTGCCAGCAGCTCTACAGGGGGCTTATATGGCTACACCTTC. V gene TRBV28 combines with J gene TRBJ1-2; TRBD1 matches at 9 bases. V was pared by 6 bases and J by 5 bases, with 7 bases of the junction left unmatched. Looked up from germline, CDR1 is MDHEN and CDR2 is SYDVKM. CDR3 length equals 14 residues.

This chain uses TRBV18 with TRBJ2-7; 8 bases are shared with TRBD1. Per germline, CDR1 KGHSH and CDR2 LQKENI. CDR3 length: 15 amino acids. The V gene end was trimmed by 6 bases and the J gene end by 5 bases; junction bases not matched to a gene: 12. The CDR3 DNA reads as TGTGCCAGCTCCCCCAGCAGGACAGGGATCCACGAGCAGTACTTC. Translating gives CASSPSRTGIHEQYF.

V is TRBV15 and J is TRBJ2-7, with 9 bases identical to TRBD2. From germline, CDR1 is LNHNV and CDR2 YYDKDF (reference sequence). The CDR3 contains 13 residues. Trimming removed 5 bases from V and 7 bases from J; junction bases left unmatched: 6. CDR3 residues: CATSGGLAREQYF. The CDR3 DNA reads as TGTGCCACCAGCGGAGGACTAGCGAGGGAGCAGTACTTC.